This passage covers 15 T cell receptor beta chains from one sample sequenced in a study of T-cell reconstitution after alpha-beta-depleted transplantation in children. Unique molecular identifiers tagged the TCRbeta library. One entry per CDR3 protein, called by TCRdb with MiXCR from the PCR reads. This sample carries about 4,000 distinct CDR3 sequences, 24% of them seen once, and the ten largest clones take roughly 60%. The sample consisted of PBMCs, mostly from graft donor cells, taken 60 days after TCRalphabeta/CD19-depleted stem cell transplant. The source is a boy in the first two years of life who had a stem cell transplant for acute myeloid leukemia, so the T cells may come from the graft donor.

There are many counts of this clonotype. The chain carries TRBV5-6 and TRBJ2-1; unclear D gene. The V gene lost 7 bases and the J gene lost 9 bases, with 20 bases spanning the gap. Germline CDR1 reads SGHDT; CDR2 reads YYEEEE. The CDR3 covers 14 residues. The CDR3 region is CASQTPGLHGEQFF. The CDR3 nucleotides read TGTGCCAGCCAAACCCCCGGCCTCCATGGTGAGCAGTTCTTC.

The J gene is TRBJ2-7, the V gene TRBV15, with D perhaps matching TRBD1 or TRBD2 (5 bases each). The CDR3 spans 13 residues. Per the germline V gene, CDR1 is LNHNV and CDR2 is YYDKDF (reference sequence). V shed 11 bases and J shed 2 bases, with 16 bases lying between them. For the CDR3, the DNA is TGTGCCTTCTTGGGGGAAGGAGCCTACGAGCAGTACTTC. This sequence encodes CAFLGEGAYEQYF.

Many counts were recorded for this clonotype. The CDR3 sequence is CSAKGGWDNLNNQPQHF. CDR3 nucleotides: TGCAGTGCTAAAGGGGGTTGGGACAATCTCAACAATCAGCCCCAGCATTTT. The chain couples TRBV20-1 to TRBJ1-5; maybe TRBD1 (6 bases). The germline V gene has CDR1 DFQATT and CDR2 SNEGSKA (reference sequence). Deletions cut 4 bases from V and 3 bases from J, with 22 bases between. The CDR3 spans 17 residues.

This clonotype was counted ten times or more. The J gene is TRBJ2-1, the V gene TRBV5-1; TRBD1 aligns across 8 bases. Germline values: CDR1 SGHRS, CDR2 YFSETQ. The CDR3 spans 14 residues. V was clipped by 6 bases and J by 5 bases; unmatched bases: 7. CDR3 nucleotide sequence: TGCGCCAGCAACCCACAGGGGGTAGACAATGAGCAGTTCTTC. It yields the protein CASNPQGVDNEQFF.

This clonotype was seen ten or more times. The V gene is TRBV7-9, the J gene TRBJ2-7; TRBD2 agrees at 10 bases. Germline V CDR1 and CDR2: SEHNR, FQNEAQ (reference sequence). Germline trimming cut 6 bases from V and 5 bases from J; bases unmatched to any gene: 7. The CDR3 extends over 14 amino acids. DNA of the CDR3: TGTGCCAGCAGACCTAGCGGGGGCTTCCACGAGCAGTACGTC. Its translation: CASRPSGGFHEQYV.

In this sample, this clonotype turned up many times. The rearrangement links TRBV6-5 to TRBJ1-6, with 9 positions matching TRBD1. Germline V gene sequence: CDR1 MNHEY, CDR2 SVGAGI. This CDR3 has 15 amino acids. J lost 7 bases, V lost 7 bases, and 8 bases had no gene match. The CDR3 DNA sequence: TGTGCCAGCATGTTGGGGACAGGGAGCAATTCACCCCTCCACTTT. Amino acid sequence: CASMLGTGSNSPLHF.

This clonotype was recorded many times. This chain connects TRBV6-2 or TRBV6-3 to TRBJ2-3, with D possibly TRBD1 on 6 matching bases. V dropped 7 bases and J dropped 2 bases, with 10 bases sitting between them. Germline V gene data show CDR1 as MNHEY and CDR2 as SVGEGT. The CDR3 extends over 13 amino acids. The CDR3: CASTRDNTDTQYF. The DNA for the CDR3 is TGTGCCAGCACCCGGGACAACACAGATACGCAGTATTTT.

This clonotype has a count of ten or more. The V gene is TRBV19, the J gene TRBJ1-2, with TRBD1 as a possible D gene (6 bases). From germline, CDR1 is LNHDA and CDR2 SQIVND (reference sequence). V lost 4 bases to trimming and J lost 5 bases, with 17 bases between them. The CDR3 totals 15 residues. CDR3 sequence: CASSRNRDSGYGYTF. The CDR3 DNA reads TGTGCCAGTAGTAGAAACAGGGACTCGGGATATGGCTACACCTTC. The full variable domain, rest sourced from reference TRBV19 and TRBJ1-2, is DGGITQSPKYLFRKEGQNVTLSCEQNLNHDAMYWYRQDPGQGLRLIYYSQIVNDFQKGDIAEGYSVSREKKESFPLTVTSAQKNPTAFYLCASSRNRDSGYGYTFGSGTRLTVV.

In its sample, this clonotype ranks as medium-sized (0.01 to 0.1%). The CDR3 coding sequence is TGTGCCAGCAGCTTAGCGGGGGGGTGGAGAGAGACCCAGTACTTC. Protein: CASSLAGGWRETQYF. V is TRBV7-2 and J is TRBJ2-5; 7 bases are a match to TRBD2. V gave up 0 bases and J gave up 4 bases; unmatched junction bases: 5. This CDR3 is 15 amino acids long. Germline-derived CDR1 and CDR2 are SGHTA and FQGNSA. Filled out from reference TRBV7-2 and TRBJ2-5, the complete variable domain reads GAGVSQSPSNKVTEKGKDVELRCDPISGHTALYWYRQSLGQGLEFLIYFQGNSAPDKSGLPSDRFSAERTGGSVSTLTIQRTQQEDSAVYLCASSLAGGWRETQYFGPGTRLLVL.

This clonotype was seen at least ten times. This sequence joins TRBV20-1 and TRBJ1-6; D is perhaps TRBD1 (5 bases). Germline V gives CDR1 DFQATT, CDR2 SNEGSKA (reference sequence). The CDR3 runs to 16 residues. Trimming removed 4 bases at V and 10 bases at J, with 23 bases between. The CDR3 here is CSAISSRNGAWSPLHF. For the CDR3, the DNA is TGCAGTGCTATTTCGTCACGCAACGGGGCATGGTCACCCCTCCACTTT.

This clonotype has a count of ten or more. The chain joins TRBV7-9 to TRBJ1-5, with no clear D. The germline V and J ends were trimmed by 0 bases and 1 base, with 4 bases remaining between them. CDR1 and CDR2 from the germline V gene are SEHNR and FQNEAQ (reference sequence). The CDR3 length is 14 residues. DNA of the CDR3: TGTGCCAGCAGCTTAGCGGGCAGCAATCAGCCCCAGCATTTT. It yields the protein CASSLAGSNQPQHF. The complete variable domain, with remaining parts taken from reference TRBV7-9 and TRBJ1-5, reads DTGVSQNPRHKITKRGQNVTFRCDPISEHNRLYWYRQTLGQGPEFLTYFQNEAQLEKSRLLSDRFSAERPKGSFSTLEIQRTEQGDSAMYLCASSLAGSNQPQHFGDGTRLSIL.

This clonotype was seen repeatedly, ten times or more. The chain joins TRBV7-8 to TRBJ1-6; the match to TRBD1 covers 7 bases. CDR1 and CDR2 from the germline V gene are SGHVS and FQNEAQ. This CDR3 is 17 amino acids long. The V segment lost 5 bases and the J segment 0 bases; nucleotides outside the gene matches: 7. For the CDR3, the DNA is TGTGCCAGCAGCAACGCACAGGGGAGCTCCTATAATTCACCCCTCCACTTT. This gives the protein CASSNAQGSSYNSPLHF.

This sequence joins TRBV5-8 and TRBJ2-3, with D perhaps matching TRBD1 or TRBD2 (6 bases each). The germline V gene has CDR1 SGHTS and CDR2 YDEGEE. V was trimmed by 9 bases and J by 5 bases, leaving 25 bases between them. The CDR3 is made up of 16 amino acids. The CDR3: CAMAPRLGGWGDTQYF. CDR3 bases: TGTGCCATGGCCCCCCGGCTCGGGGGCTGGGGAGATACGCAGTATTTT.

This clonotype was counted at least ten times. The V gene is TRBV7-2, the J gene TRBJ2-7; no reliable D call. Trimming cost V 3 bases and J 3 bases, with 9 bases left between them. CDR1 SGHTA and CDR2 FQGNSA come from the germline V gene. The CDR3 consists of 13 residues. CDR3 DNA: TGTGCCAGCAGCTTTATATCCTACTACGAGCAGTACTTC. It specifies CASSFISYYEQYF.

This clonotype appeared many times. This chain links TRBV5-5 with TRBJ2-2; a possible D gene is TRBD2 (5 bases). V was cut by 0 bases and J by 5 bases, with 14 bases left in between. Germline CDR1 reads SGHKS; CDR2 reads YYEKEE (reference sequence). The CDR3 sequence is 16 residues long. The CDR3 DNA reads TGTGCCAGCAGCTTGGCCCCGGGATGGCAGACCGGGGAGCTGTTTTTT. Translated, it gives CASSLAPGWQTGELFF.